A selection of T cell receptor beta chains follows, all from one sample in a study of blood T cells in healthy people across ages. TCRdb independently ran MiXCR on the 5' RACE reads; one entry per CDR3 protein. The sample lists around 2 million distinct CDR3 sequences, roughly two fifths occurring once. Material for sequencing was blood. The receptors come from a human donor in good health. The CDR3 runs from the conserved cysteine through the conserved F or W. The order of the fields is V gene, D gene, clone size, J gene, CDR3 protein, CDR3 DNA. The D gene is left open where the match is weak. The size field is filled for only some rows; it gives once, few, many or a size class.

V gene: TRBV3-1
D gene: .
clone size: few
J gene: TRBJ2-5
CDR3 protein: CASSSARTETQYF
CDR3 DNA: TGTGCCAGCAGCTCGGCCCGGACGGAGACCCAGTACTTC

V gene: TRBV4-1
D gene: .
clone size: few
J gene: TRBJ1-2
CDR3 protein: CASSQAPWTTSSYTF
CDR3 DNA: TGCGCCAGCAGCCAAGCGCCATGGACCACCTCCAGCTACACCTTC

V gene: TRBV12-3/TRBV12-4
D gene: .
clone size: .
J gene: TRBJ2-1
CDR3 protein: CASSLSEEDEQFF
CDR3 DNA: TGTGCCAGCAGTTTATCGGAAGAGGATGAGCAGTTCTTC

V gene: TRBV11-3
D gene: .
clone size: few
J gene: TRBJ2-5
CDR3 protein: CASSLGATRTQYF
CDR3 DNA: TGTGCCAGCAGCTTAGGGGCAACCAGGACCCAGTACTTC

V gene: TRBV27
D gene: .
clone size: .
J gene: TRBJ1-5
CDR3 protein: CATAGSSNQPQHF
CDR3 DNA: TGTGCCACCGCAGGGTCATCTAATCAGCCCCAGCATTTT

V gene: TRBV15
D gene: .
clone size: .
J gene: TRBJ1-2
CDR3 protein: CATSPDQVYGYTF
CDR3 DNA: TGTGCCACCAGCCCAGATCAGGTCTATGGCTACACCTTC

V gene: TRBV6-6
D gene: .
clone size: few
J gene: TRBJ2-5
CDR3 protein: CASSYGPSFETQYF
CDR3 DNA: TGTGCCAGCAGTTACGGTCCCTCTTTTGAGACCCAGTACTTC

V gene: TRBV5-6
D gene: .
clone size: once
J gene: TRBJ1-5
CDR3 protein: CASSFLRDTHSNQPQHF
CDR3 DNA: TGTGCCAGCAGCTTCCTCCGGGACACCCATAGCAATCAGCCCCAGCATTTT

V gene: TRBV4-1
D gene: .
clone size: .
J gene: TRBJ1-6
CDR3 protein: CASSHKPGPARETLHF
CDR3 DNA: TGCGCCAGCAGCCACAAACCGGGCCCCGCTAGGGAAACCCTCCACTTT

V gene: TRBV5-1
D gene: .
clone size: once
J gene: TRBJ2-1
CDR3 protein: CASSLLSSSYNEQFF
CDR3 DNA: TGCGCCAGCAGCCTGCTCTCCAGCTCCTACAATGAGCAGTTCTTC

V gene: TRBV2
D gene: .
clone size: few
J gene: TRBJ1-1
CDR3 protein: CASSFTGMNTEAFF
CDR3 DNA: TGTGCCAGCAGCTTTACAGGGATGAACACTGAAGCTTTCTTT

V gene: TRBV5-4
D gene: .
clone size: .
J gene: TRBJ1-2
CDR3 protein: CASSFRVQDLYGYTF
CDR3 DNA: TGTGCCAGCAGCTTTCGGGTTCAGGACCTCTATGGCTACACCTTC

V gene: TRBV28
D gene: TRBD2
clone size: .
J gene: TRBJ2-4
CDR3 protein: CASSPGTSGAPKNIQYF
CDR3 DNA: TGTGCCAGCAGCCCCGGGACTAGCGGGGCTCCCAAAAACATTCAGTACTTC

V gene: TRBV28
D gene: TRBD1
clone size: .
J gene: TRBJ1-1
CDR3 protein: CASSTDRTGGHTEAFF
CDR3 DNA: TGTGCCAGCAGTACCGACCGGACAGGGGGGCACACTGAAGCTTTCTTT

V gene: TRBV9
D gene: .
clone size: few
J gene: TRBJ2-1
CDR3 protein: CASSVAPPYNEQFF
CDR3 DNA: TGTGCCAGCAGCGTCGCACCTCCCTACAATGAGCAGTTCTTC

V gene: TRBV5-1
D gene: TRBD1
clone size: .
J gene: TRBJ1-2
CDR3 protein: CASSQTGSNGYTF
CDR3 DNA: TGCGCCAGCTCTCAGACAGGGTCCAATGGCTACACCTTC

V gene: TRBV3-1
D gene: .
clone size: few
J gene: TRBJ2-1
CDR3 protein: CASSQDQLPSEQFF
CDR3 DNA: TGTGCCAGCAGCCAAGATCAACTTCCCAGTGAGCAGTTCTTC

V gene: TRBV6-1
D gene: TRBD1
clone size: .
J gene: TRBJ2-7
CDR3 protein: CASRLSGDRTYEQYF
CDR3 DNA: TGTGCCAGCAGATTATCCGGGGACAGGACCTACGAGCAGTACTTC

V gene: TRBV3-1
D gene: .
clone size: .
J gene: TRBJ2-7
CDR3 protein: CASSQGIAGSYEQYF
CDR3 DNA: TGTGCCAGCAGCCAAGGGATAGCTGGATCCTACGAGCAGTACTTC

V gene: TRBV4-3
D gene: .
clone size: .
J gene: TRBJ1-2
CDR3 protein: CASSQDTGGGYGYTF
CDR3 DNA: TGCGCCAGCAGCCAAGATACGGGAGGGGGCTATGGCTACACCTTC

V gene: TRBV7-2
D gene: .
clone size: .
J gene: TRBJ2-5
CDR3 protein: CASSLGPARETQYF
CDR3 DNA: TGTGCCAGCAGCTTAGGACCCGCCAGAGAGACCCAGTACTTC

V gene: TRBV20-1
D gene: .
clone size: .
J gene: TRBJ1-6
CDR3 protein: CSARDRDTHNSPLHF
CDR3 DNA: TGCAGTGCTAGAGATCGGGACACCCATAATTCACCCCTCCACTTT

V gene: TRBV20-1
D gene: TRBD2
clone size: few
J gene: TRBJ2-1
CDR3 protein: CSAISGGDYNEQFF
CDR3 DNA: TGCAGTGCCATAAGCGGGGGGGATTACAATGAGCAGTTCTTC